The clone carrying this T cell receptor beta chain was counted a few times. Its antigen remains unknown. This specimen belongs to a study of cytomegalovirus exposure and HLA in healthy donors. Study background: HLA-typed donors were the source of around 87 million unique TCRs, which an early data release held.

Researchers ran the PCR with 60 Vbeta and 13 Jbeta primers. Method: immunoSEQ multiplex PCR; TCRdb's copy keeps in-frame clones and lacks some. Altogether over 200,000 clones are present, around 89% being singletons, with the ten largest covering more than 0.8%. Study observations and caveats: Per a prior analysis, the majority of TCR beta V segments were productive roughly 90% or roughly 30% of the time. Specific recognition of CMV antigens was confirmed in vitro for a few chains (all CMV-associated). In a later analysis, a missense DCLRE1C variant was linked to TCR beta V- and J-gene trimming.

After removal of 5 bases from V and 7 bases from J, the junction contained 7 bases not matched to a gene. The CDR3 length is 13 residues. The germline gives CDR1 WNHNN, CDR2 SYGVQD (reference sequence). The origin of this receptor is a young woman in good health and CMV-seronegative. V usage is TRBV10-1 and J usage is TRBJ1-1; 7 nucleotides match TRBD1. The sequencing input was PBMCs. CDR3 sequence reads: CASSQGGFVEAFF. The CDR3 nucleotides are TGCGCCAGCAGTCAGGGGGGTTTCGTTGAAGCTTTCTTT.